This T cell receptor (beta chain) was captured in a study of T cell clones after liver transplantation. Study context: Apart from a few HCV-positive recipients, transplants were for non-autoimmune, non-viral reasons. Study results and caveats: In a couple of subjects, few donor cells limited the measurable donor-reactive repertoire.

About this clone itself: What it binds is unknown.

The CDR3 is 15 amino acids. The V gene's germline CDR1 is LNHDA and CDR2 SQIVND (reference sequence). The J segment lost 2 bases and the V segment lost 7 bases, leaving 10 bases of the junction unmatched. Data came from immunoSEQ multiplex PCR; TCRdb stores just in-frame clones and leaves some out. In the table there are tens of thousands of clones, roughly four fifths of which are singletons. The receptor was isolated from a human patient who received a liver transplant. Some T cells may be graft donor cells. This specimen consisted of CD4+ T cells from blood, obtained approximately 45 months after liver transplant. The V gene is TRBV19, the J gene TRBJ2-7, with TRBD1 matching 8 bases. CDR3 nucleotide sequence: TGTGCCAGTAACAATCCCGGGACAGGAGCCTACGAGCAGTACTTC. Translation gives CASNNPGTGAYEQYF.